These T cell receptor beta chains were read from a single sample in a study of T-cell memory formation after mild COVID-19. TCRdb analysed the 5' RACE reads with MiXCR anew, one entry per CDR3 protein. Here the sample spans 35,000 to 50,000 distinct CDR3 sequences, approximately 9.7% being singletons. Sequencing was done on a sample of PBMCs or a T cell subset sorted from them (not recorded which). These receptor sequences come from an adult woman who had mild COVID-19 (a few samples of this study predate the infection). Cell type and time point are not known. CDR3s include the opening cysteine and the closing phenylalanine or tryptophan. D genes are given only for firm matches. Clone size is stated in some rows and not others, as once, few, many or a class when expanded.

J	V	size	D	DNA	CDR3
TRBJ2-1	TRBV7-9	few	TRBD2	TGTGCCACCAAAGCCCTAGCGGGATTGGATGAGCAGTTCTTC	CATKALAGLDEQFF
TRBJ2-3	TRBV3-1	few	.	TGTGCCAGCAGCCAAGGGGCTACCCACCTAGATACGCAGTATTTT	CASSQGATHLDTQYF
TRBJ2-4	TRBV25-1	few	.	TGTGCCAGGAAATGGCCCGGCGTGAAAAACATTCAGTACTTC	CARKWPGVKNIQYF
TRBJ2-7	TRBV2	few	.	TGTGCCAGCACCGGAAGGGTTAGCAGCTACGAGCAGTACTTC	CASTGRVSSYEQYF
TRBJ2-1	TRBV4-1	few	TRBD1	TGCGCCAGCAGCCAAGGGGGACAGGGGTCCTTCAATGAGCAGTTCTTC	CASSQGGQGSFNEQFF
TRBJ2-5	TRBV5-1	medium-sized	.	TGCGCCAGCAGCCCCGGACAGCCTCAAGAGACCCAGTACTTC	CASSPGQPQETQYF
TRBJ2-1	TRBV12-3/TRBV12-4	few	TRBD2	TGTGCCAGCAGTCCGCCCCAGCGGGAGGGCCCAGGTGAGCAGTTCTTC	CASSPPQREGPGEQFF
TRBJ1-6	TRBV15	many	.	TGTGCCACCAGCAGAGAGAGCGTAGAAAATTCACCCCTCCACTTT	CATSRESVENSPLHF
TRBJ1-1	TRBV5-1	few	.	TGCGCCAGCAGCTTGGCGGGAAGAGGAGGAGACACTGAAGCTTTCTTT	CASSLAGRGGDTEAFF
TRBJ2-5	TRBV5-5	.	.	TGTGCCAGCATCTCGACAGCGGTGGAGACCCAGTACTTC	CASISTAVETQYF
TRBJ2-1	TRBV29-1	many	.	TGCAGCGTTCGGTCTAGCTACTCCTACAATGAGCAGTTCTTC	CSVRSSYSYNEQFF
TRBJ2-1	TRBV11-3	few	TRBD2	TGTGCCAGCAGCTTAGGGACTAGCGGGAGGAATGAGCAGTTCTTC	CASSLGTSGRNEQFF
TRBJ2-7	TRBV9	.	.	TGTGCCAGCAGCGTAGAAGGAGGGTCCACCCACGAGCAGTACTTC	CASSVEGGSTHEQYF
TRBJ2-5	TRBV7-2	few	TRBD2	TGTGCCAGCAGCTCGCGGGGGGGCATCCAAGAGACCCAGTACTTC	CASSSRGGIQETQYF
TRBJ2-3	TRBV7-2	many	.	TGTGCCAGCAGCTCAAATCCTATCTCCGGAGATACGCAGTATTTT	CASSSNPISGDTQYF
TRBJ1-2	TRBV29-1	.	TRBD1	TGCAGCGTTGCAAGGGACAGGGTAAATGGCTACACCTTC	CSVARDRVNGYTF
TRBJ2-2	TRBV19	.	.	TGTGCCAGTAGTATCCCAGGGCACACCGGGGAGCTGTTTTTT	CASSIPGHTGELFF
TRBJ2-1	TRBV7-6	many	.	TGTGCCAGCAGCCCTAGCCCGGACAGCTACAATGAGCAGTTCTTC	CASSPSPDSYNEQFF
TRBJ2-5	TRBV2	many	.	TGTGCCAGCACTAAGGAGTACAAAGAGACCCAGTACTTC	CASTKEYKETQYF
TRBJ2-1	TRBV4-2	few	.	TGTGCCAGCAGCCAACTTAGCGGTGGGGGGTCCTACAATGAGCAGTTCTTC	CASSQLSGGGSYNEQFF
TRBJ2-7	TRBV7-9	many	.	TGTGCCAGCAGCGACGATCCCTCGCAAGGTTACGAGCAGTACTTC	CASSDDPSQGYEQYF
TRBJ2-3	TRBV27	.	TRBD1	TGTGCCAGCAGTCAGACACAGGGGGCAGTCTGGACAGATACGCAGTATTTT	CASSQTQGAVWTDTQYF
TRBJ2-3	TRBV30	many	.	TGTGCCTGGAGTGGAAGCTTGGGGGTCGGAGATACGCAGTATTTT	CAWSGSLGVGDTQYF
TRBJ2-7	TRBV7-8	many	TRBD2	TGTGCCAGCAGGGGGAGGGAGGGCCCAGACTACGAGCAGTACTTC	CASRGREGPDYEQYF
TRBJ2-7	TRBV2	medium-sized	TRBD1	TGTGCCAGCAGTGAAGCCTTGGACAGGGGGGCTGTCGAGCAGTACTTC	CASSEALDRGAVEQYF
TRBJ2-7	TRBV5-1	.	.	TGCGCCAGCAGCTTCGCGAGCTCCTACGAGCAGTACTTC	CASSFASSYEQYF
TRBJ2-7	TRBV12-3/TRBV12-4	many	TRBD2	TGTGCCAGCAGGCTAGCGGGAACGGCCTACGAGCAGTACTTC	CASRLAGTAYEQYF
TRBJ2-5	TRBV29-1	many	.	TGCAGCGTCCGTAGAGGCCCTCAAGAGACCCAGTACTTC	CSVRRGPQETQYF
TRBJ1-2	TRBV7-8	.	.	TGTGCCAGCAGCTTAGGAGCCCCGGAGGGGGTTGGCTACACCTTC	CASSLGAPEGVGYTF
TRBJ2-1	TRBV5-1	.	.	TGCGCCAGCAGCTTGGAGAGGGTGGGCAATGAGCAGTTCTTC	CASSLERVGNEQFF
TRBJ2-7	TRBV24-1	many	.	TGTGCCACCAGTGATGCACAGGGCTACGAGCAGTACTTC	CATSDAQGYEQYF
TRBJ2-7	TRBV15	.	.	TGTGCCACCAGGCCGGGCCTACTAGGACAAGAGCAGTACTTC	CATRPGLLGQEQYF
TRBJ2-7	TRBV12-3/TRBV12-4	.	.	TGTGCCAGCAGTACCACGAATTACTACGAGCAGTACTTC	CASSTTNYYEQYF
TRBJ2-5	TRBV15	few	.	TGTGCCACCAGCAGAGGGGCCGGAGGGAAGAATAGCCAGTACTTC	CATSRGAGGKNSQYF
TRBJ2-3	TRBV5-4	.	.	TGTGCCAGCAGCTTGGCACTAGCAAGGACAGATACGCAGTATTTT	CASSLALARTDTQYF